Listed below are T cell receptor beta chains from one sample, sequenced in a study of cytomegalovirus exposure and HLA in healthy donors. This table comes from immunoSEQ multiplex PCR, and its TCRdb copy is limited to in-frame clones, with some not included. The clone table shows about 32,000 clones, with the ten largest holding around 4.9%. The material sequenced was PBMCs. Receptor source: a female donor in good health and CMV-seronegative. Each CDR3 is given with its conserved first and last residue. D genes are given only for firm matches. Part of the rows lack a size; the others show once, few, many or a class for expanded clones.

v_call	d_call	clone_size	j_call	cdr3_nt	cdr3_aa
TRBV5-1	.	.	TRBJ2-2	TGCGCCAGCAGCCCGCAGCCCTGGACGGGGGGCAACACCGGGGAGCTGTTTTTT	CASSPQPWTGGNTGELFF
TRBV5-6	.	.	TRBJ1-6	TGTGCCAGCAGCAACCGGGAACCCAATAATTCACCCCTCCACTTT	CASSNREPNNSPLHF
TRBV27	.	.	TRBJ1-1	TGTGCCAGCAGTCCGACACAGGGCGGAAACACTGAAGCTTTCTTT	CASSPTQGGNTEAFF
TRBV6-6	.	.	TRBJ2-7	TGTGCCAGCAGTTACTTGGAGGGCAAATACGAGCAGTACTTC	CASSYLEGKYEQYF
TRBV12-5	TRBD1	.	TRBJ1-5	TGTGCTAGTGGCCCAGGAGCCAAAGACAGGGTTGCTGGTAGCAATCAGCCCCAGCATTTT	CASGPGAKDRVAGSNQPQHF
TRBV7-9	TRBD1	.	TRBJ2-3	TGTGCCAGCAGCTTCACAGGGGCTGGCACAGATACGCAGTATTTT	CASSFTGAGTDTQYF
TRBV19	.	.	TRBJ2-1	TGTGCCAGTAGTATGGGCCCCGCCCGCGTAGGGGGGGCAAATGAGCAGTTCTTC	CASSMGPARVGGANEQFF
TRBV7-2	.	.	TRBJ2-2	TGTGCCAGCAGCTTACGTCGGGAGGGGGAGCTGTTTTTT	CASSLRREGELFF
TRBV27	TRBD1	.	TRBJ1-6	TGTGCCAGCACCTGGGGACAGTCTAATTCACCCCTCCACTTT	CASTWGQSNSPLHF
TRBV18	.	.	TRBJ1-3	TGTGCCAGCTCACCGGGGTTACGGCGGGTTGGAAACACCATATATTTT	CASSPGLRRVGNTIYF
TRBV5-1	.	.	TRBJ2-7	TGCGCCAGCAGCTTAACCCCGGGATATCGGGACGAGCAGTACTTC	CASSLTPGYRDEQYF
TRBV11-3	TRBD1	.	TRBJ2-7	TGTGCCAGCAGCTCCGACACGGGACAGGGGGCTGCCTACGAGCAGTACTTC	CASSSDTGQGAAYEQYF
TRBV6-1	TRBD1	.	TRBJ2-7	TGTGCCAGCAGTGCGGAACAGGGGAGTAATCACGAGCAGTACTTC	CASSAEQGSNHEQYF
TRBV27	TRBD1	.	TRBJ1-4	TGTGCCAGCAGTCTCCGACAGGGCGCGAATGAAAAACTGTTTTTT	CASSLRQGANEKLFF
TRBV10-3	.	.	TRBJ2-7	TGTGCCATCAGTGAGTGGAGCCTCTACGAGCAGTACTTC	CAISEWSLYEQYF
TRBV19	.	.	TRBJ1-2	TGTGCCAGTAGTATTTTTGTTGATCCACAACCCTCTGGCTACACCTTC	CASSIFVDPQPSGYTF
TRBV4-1	.	.	TRBJ1-6	TGCGCCAGCAGCCAATTTAAGAGGACGGGGGATTCACCCCTCCACTTT	CASSQFKRTGDSPLHF
TRBV7-8	TRBD2	.	TRBJ2-3	TGTGCCAGCAGCTTAGCCTGGACTAGCGGGCAGGCGCAGTATTTT	CASSLAWTSGQAQYF
TRBV7-8	TRBD1	.	TRBJ1-1	TGTGCCAGCAGCATCCGGGACAGGGGGTCGAACACTGAAGCTTTCTTT	CASSIRDRGSNTEAFF
TRBV6-6	TRBD1	.	TRBJ1-2	TGTGCCAGCAGTTACTCGGGGCAGGGGGCGAGTGGCTACACCTTC	CASSYSGQGASGYTF
TRBV18	TRBD1	.	TRBJ2-1	TGTGCCAGCTCAACACAGGGGAATGAGCAGTTCTTC	CASSTQGNEQFF
TRBV6-1	.	.	TRBJ2-5	TGTGCCAGCAGTTTGACTAGTTTAGGTGAGACCCAGTACTTC	CASSLTSLGETQYF
TRBV28	TRBD1	.	TRBJ1-3	TGTGCCAGCAGGACAGGGGGTGGAAACACCATATATTTT	CASRTGGGNTIYF
TRBV18	.	.	TRBJ2-5	TGTGCCAGCTCACCACCTTTGGCAGGGGCCCAAGAGACCCAGTACTTC	CASSPPLAGAQETQYF
TRBV4-1	TRBD1	.	TRBJ1-1	TGCGCCAGCAGCCAGGGACAGACGAACACTGAAGCTTTCTTT	CASSQGQTNTEAFF
TRBV11-3	TRBD1	.	TRBJ1-2	TGTGCCAGCAGCTTGGCGGGACAGGGAGTGGGCGGCTACACCTTC	CASSLAGQGVGGYTF
TRBV19	.	.	TRBJ2-2	TGTGCCAGTAGACAGGGTCCGAACACCGGGGAGCTGTTTTTT	CASRQGPNTGELFF
TRBV11-3	TRBD1	.	TRBJ2-7	TGTGCCAGCAGCTTCCGCCGGGACAGGGGGTACGAGCAGTACTTC	CASSFRRDRGYEQYF
TRBV5-4	.	.	TRBJ1-3	TGTGCCAGCAGCCAAAACCAACTAAACACCATATATTTT	CASSQNQLNTIYF
TRBV6-1	TRBD1	.	TRBJ2-7	TGTGCCAGCAGTGAGAGGCAGGGGGCCGGGTACGAGCAGTACTTC	CASSERQGAGYEQYF
TRBV27	.	.	TRBJ1-6	TGTGCCAGCAGTTTAGGGGGAGGAGATAATTCACCCCTCCACTTT	CASSLGGGDNSPLHF
TRBV7-2	TRBD2	.	TRBJ2-5	TGTGCCAGCAGCTCGGGACTAGCGGGGCAACAAGAGACCCAGTACTTC	CASSSGLAGQQETQYF
TRBV18	.	.	TRBJ2-7	TGTGCCAGCTCATCCAGCTCCTACGAGCAGTACTTC	CASSSSSYEQYF
TRBV9	.	.	TRBJ1-4	TGTGCCAGCAGAGTCGGACAAGCAACTAATGAAAAACTGTTTTTT	CASRVGQATNEKLFF
TRBV7-3	TRBD1	.	TRBJ1-2	TGTGCCAGCAGCCCGGACAGGAACTATGGCTACACCTTC	CASSPDRNYGYTF
TRBV7-9	TRBD1	.	TRBJ1-2	TGTGCCAGCATCCATCGACAGGGCCCTCTCTATGGCTACACCTTC	CASIHRQGPLYGYTF
TRBV25-1	.	.	TRBJ1-4	TGTGCCTGTCAGGGGTTTGAAAAACTGTTTTTT	CACQGFEKLFF
TRBV19	TRBD1	.	TRBJ1-6	TGTGCCAGTAAGGGTAACAGGGGGAATTCACCCCTCCACTTT	CASKGNRGNSPLHF
TRBV4-3	TRBD2	medium-sized	TRBJ2-1	TGCGCCAGCAGCCCGCGAGCGGGGGGATCTTACAATGAGCAGTTCTTC	CASSPRAGGSYNEQFF
TRBV5-1	TRBD1	.	TRBJ1-1	TGCGCCAGCAGCTTGGAGGGACAGGGACCTGAAGCTTTCTTT	CASSLEGQGPEAFF
TRBV7-2	TRBD1	.	TRBJ1-1	TGTGCCAGCAGCTCTTCAGGGGGGACTGAAGCTTTCTTT	CASSSSGGTEAFF